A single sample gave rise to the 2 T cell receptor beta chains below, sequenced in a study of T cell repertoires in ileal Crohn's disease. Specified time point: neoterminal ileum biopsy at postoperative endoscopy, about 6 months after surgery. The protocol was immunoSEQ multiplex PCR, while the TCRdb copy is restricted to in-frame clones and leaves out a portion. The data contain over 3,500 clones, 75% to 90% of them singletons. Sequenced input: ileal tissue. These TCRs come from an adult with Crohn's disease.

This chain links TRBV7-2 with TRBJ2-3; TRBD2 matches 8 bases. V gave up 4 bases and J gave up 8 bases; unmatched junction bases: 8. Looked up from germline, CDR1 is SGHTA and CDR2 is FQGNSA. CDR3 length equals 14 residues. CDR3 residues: CASSSSGGLGTQYF. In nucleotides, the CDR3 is TGTGCCAGCAGCTCAAGCGGGGGTTTAGGTACGCAGTATTTT.

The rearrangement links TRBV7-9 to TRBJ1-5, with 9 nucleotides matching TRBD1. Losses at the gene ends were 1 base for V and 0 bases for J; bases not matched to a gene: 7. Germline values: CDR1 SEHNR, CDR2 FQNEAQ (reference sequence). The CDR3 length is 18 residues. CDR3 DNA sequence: TGTGCCAGCAGCTTAGGGGGACAGGGAAGATATAGCAATCAGCCCCAGCATTTT. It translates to CASSLGGQGRYSNQPQHF.